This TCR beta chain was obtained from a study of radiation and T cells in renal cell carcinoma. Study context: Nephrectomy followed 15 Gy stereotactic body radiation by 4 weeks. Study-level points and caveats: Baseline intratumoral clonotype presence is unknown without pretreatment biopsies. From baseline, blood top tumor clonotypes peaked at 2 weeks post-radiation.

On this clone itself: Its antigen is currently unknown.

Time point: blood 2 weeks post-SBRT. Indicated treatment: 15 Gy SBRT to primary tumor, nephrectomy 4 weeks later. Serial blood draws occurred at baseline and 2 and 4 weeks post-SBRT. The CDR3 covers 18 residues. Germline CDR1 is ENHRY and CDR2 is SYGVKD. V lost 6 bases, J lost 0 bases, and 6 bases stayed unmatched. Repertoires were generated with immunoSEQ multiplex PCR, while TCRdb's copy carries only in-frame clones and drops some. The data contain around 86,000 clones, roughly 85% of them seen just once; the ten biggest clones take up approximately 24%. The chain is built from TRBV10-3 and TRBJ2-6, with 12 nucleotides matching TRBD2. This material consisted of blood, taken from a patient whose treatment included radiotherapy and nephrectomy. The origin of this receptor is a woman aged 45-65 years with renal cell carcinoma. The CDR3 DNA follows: TGTGCCATCAGCGGAAGACTAGCGGGGGACTCTGGGGCCAACGTCCTGACTTTC. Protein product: CAISGRLAGDSGANVLTF.